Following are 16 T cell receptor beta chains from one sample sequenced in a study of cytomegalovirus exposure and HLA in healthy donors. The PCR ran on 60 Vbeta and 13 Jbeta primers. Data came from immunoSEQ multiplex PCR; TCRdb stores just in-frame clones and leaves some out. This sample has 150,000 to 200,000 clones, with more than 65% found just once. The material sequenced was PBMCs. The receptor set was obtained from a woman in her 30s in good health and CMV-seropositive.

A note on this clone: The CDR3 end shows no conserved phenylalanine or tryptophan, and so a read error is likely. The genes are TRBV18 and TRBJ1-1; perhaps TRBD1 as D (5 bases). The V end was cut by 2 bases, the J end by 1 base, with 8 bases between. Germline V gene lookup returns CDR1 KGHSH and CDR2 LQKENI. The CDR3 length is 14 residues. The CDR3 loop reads CASSPTGPNTEAFL. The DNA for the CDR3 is TGTGCCAGCTCACCAACAGGCCCGAACACTGAAGCTTTCCTT.

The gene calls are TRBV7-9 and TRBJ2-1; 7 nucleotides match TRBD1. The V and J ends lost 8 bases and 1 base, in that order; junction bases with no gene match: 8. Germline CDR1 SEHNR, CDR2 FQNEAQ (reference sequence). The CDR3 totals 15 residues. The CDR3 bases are TGTGCCAGCCCCACCCCAGGGGGATCCTACAATGAGCAGTTCTTC. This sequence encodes CASPTPGGSYNEQFF.

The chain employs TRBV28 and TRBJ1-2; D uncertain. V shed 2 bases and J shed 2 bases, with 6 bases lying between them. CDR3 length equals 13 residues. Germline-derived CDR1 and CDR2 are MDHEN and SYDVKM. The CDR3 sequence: CASSLGRNYGYTF. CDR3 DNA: TGTGCCAGCAGTTTAGGCAGAAACTATGGCTACACCTTC.

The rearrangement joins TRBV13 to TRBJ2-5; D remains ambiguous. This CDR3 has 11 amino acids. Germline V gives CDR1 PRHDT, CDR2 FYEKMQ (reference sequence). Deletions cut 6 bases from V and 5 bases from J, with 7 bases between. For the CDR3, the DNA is TGTGCCAGCAGTTCCTATGAGACCCAGTACTTC. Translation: CASSSYETQYF.

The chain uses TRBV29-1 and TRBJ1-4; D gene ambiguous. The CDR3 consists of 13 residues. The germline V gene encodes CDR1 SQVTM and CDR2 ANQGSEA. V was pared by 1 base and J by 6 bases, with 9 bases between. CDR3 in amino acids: CSVEVDGDEKLFF. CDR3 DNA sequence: TGCAGCGTTGAAGTGGACGGGGATGAAAAACTGTTTTTT.

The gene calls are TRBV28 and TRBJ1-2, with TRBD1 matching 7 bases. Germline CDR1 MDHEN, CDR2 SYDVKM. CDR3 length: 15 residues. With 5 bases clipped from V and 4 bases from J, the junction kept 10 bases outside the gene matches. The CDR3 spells CASSPLGQPSYGYTF. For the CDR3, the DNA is TGTGCCAGCAGTCCCTTGGGACAGCCTTCCTATGGCTACACCTTC.

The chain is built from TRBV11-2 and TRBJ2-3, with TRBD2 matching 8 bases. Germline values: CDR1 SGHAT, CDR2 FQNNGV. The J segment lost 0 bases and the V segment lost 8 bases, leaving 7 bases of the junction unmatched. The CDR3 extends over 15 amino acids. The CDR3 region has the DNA TGTGCCAGCGGGCCCGTAGCGGGGAGCACAGATACGCAGTATTTT. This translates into CASGPVAGSTDTQYF. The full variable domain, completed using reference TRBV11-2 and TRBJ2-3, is EAGVAQSPRYKIIEKRQSVAFWCNPISGHATLYWYQQILGQGPKLLIQFQNNGVVDDSQLPKDRFSAERLKGVDSTLKIQPAKLEDSAVYLCASGPVAGSTDTQYFGPGTRLTVL.

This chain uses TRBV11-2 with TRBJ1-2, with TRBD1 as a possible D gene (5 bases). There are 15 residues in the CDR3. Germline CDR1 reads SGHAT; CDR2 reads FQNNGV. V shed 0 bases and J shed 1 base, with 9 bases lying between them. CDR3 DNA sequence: TGTGCCAGCAGCTTAGACCCAGGGTTTAACTATGGCTACACCTTC. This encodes CASSLDPGFNYGYTF.

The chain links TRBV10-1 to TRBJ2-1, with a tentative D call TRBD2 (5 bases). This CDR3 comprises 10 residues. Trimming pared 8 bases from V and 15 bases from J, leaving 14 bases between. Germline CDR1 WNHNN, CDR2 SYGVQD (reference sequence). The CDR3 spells CASSLTRRFF. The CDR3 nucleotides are TGCGCCAGCTCCCTTACTAGGCGGTTCTTC.

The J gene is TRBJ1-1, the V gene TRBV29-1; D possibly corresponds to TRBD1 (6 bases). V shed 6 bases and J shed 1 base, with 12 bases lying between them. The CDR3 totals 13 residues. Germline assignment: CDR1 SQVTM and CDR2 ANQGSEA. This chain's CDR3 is CSVAGQKNTEAFF. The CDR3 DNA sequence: TGCAGCGTCGCCGGACAGAAGAACACTGAAGCTTTCTTT.

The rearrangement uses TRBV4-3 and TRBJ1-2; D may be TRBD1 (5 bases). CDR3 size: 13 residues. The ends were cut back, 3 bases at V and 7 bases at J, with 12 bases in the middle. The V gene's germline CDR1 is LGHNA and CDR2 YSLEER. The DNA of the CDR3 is TGCGCCAGCAGCCATATTGGGACTTTTGGCTACACCTTC. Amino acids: CASSHIGTFGYTF.

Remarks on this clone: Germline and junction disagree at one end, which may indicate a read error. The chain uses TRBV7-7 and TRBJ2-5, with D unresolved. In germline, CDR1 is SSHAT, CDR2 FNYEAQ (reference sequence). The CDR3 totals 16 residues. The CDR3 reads CASSLNRPGFQETQYF. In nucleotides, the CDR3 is TGTGCTAGCAGCTTAAATCGTCCAGGATTCCAAGAGACCCAGTACTTC.

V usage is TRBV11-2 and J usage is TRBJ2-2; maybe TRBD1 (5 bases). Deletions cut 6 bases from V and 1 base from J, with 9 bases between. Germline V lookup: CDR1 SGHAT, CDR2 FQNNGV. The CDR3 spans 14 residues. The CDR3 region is CASRGHMNTGELFF. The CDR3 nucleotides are TGTGCCAGCAGAGGACATATGAACACCGGGGAGCTGTTTTTT.

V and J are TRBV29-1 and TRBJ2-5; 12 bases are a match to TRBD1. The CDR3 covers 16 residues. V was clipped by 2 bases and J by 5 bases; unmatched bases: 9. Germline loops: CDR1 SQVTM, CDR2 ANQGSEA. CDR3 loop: CSVELTRDRGRETQYF. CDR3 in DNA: TGCAGCGTTGAACTCACGCGGGACAGGGGGCGGGAGACCCAGTACTTC.

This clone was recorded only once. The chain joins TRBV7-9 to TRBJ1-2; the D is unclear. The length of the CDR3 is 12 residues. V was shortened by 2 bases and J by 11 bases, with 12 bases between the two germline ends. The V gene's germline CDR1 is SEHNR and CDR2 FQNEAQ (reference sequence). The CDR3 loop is CASSLYPGGYTF. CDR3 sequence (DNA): TGTGCCAGCAGCTTATACCCTGGCGGGTACACCTTC.

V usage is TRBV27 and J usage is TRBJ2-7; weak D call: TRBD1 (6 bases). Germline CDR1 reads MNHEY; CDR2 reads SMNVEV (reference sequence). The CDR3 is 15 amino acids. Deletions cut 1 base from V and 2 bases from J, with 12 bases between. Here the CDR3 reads CASSLYLGQPYEQYF. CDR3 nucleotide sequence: TGTGCCAGCAGTTTATACCTGGGACAACCCTACGAGCAGTACTTC.